This is a list of T cell receptor beta chains from one sample in a study of T cell responses to AZD1222 COVID-19 vaccine. Some clones are missing from TCRdb's copy, which holds only in-frame ones; the method was immunoSEQ multiplex PCR. The table lists roughly 130,000 clones, 88% of them singletons. The sample in question was peripheral blood, obtained on day 0 of MenACWY control vaccination. The source of these receptors is an adult in good health. Each CDR3 is given without its conserved first and last residue. The order of the fields is D gene, J gene, CDR3 length, V gene, CDR3 protein. A D gene is named only where the DNA matches it firmly.

.,TRBJ2-7,11,TRBV19,ASSMASVDEQY
.,TRBJ2-7,10,TRBV30,ALGSEGYEQY
TRBD2,TRBJ2-7,14,TRBV6-5,ASSYSGLAGTYEQY
.,TRBJ1-4,13,TRBV4-1,ASSRDRSGSEKLF
TRBD1,TRBJ1-2,12,TRBV6-1,ASSEGQGNYGYT
TRBD2,TRBJ2-1,15,TRBV7-2,ASSPGLAGVRYNEQF
.,TRBJ1-2,12,TRBV5-1,ASSSTPNNYGYT
TRBD1,TRBJ1-5,12,TRBV6-5,ASSRQGFRQPQH
.,TRBJ1-1,13,TRBV4-1,ASSPLEVMNTEAF
.,TRBJ2-7,9,TRBV20-1,SAGTHSEQY
.,TRBJ1-1,13,TRBV6-1,ASSDPGRGDTEAF
.,TRBJ1-2,11,TRBV6-5,ASSPDRRYGYT
.,TRBJ1-4,11,TRBV15,ATSRDLTGGIS
.,TRBJ1-1,9,TRBV20-1,RSAQGTEAF
.,TRBJ2-7,10,TRBV28,ASSLAGYEQY
TRBD1,TRBJ1-2,13,TRBV4-1,ASSPGQGAFTGYT
TRBD1,TRBJ1-5,15,TRBV19,ASRGYGTGGYNQPQH